Listed below are T cell receptor beta chains from one sample, sequenced in a study of blood T cell repertoires in COVID-19. Sequenced by immunoSEQ multiplex PCR; TCRdb stores in-frame clones only, minus some. The sample yields 90,000 to 100,000 clones, over 70% seen once. What was sequenced was peripheral blood. These receptors were obtained from a woman of 80 years or more with acute or convalescent COVID-19. Each CDR3 is given with its conserved first and last residue. A D gene is named only where the DNA matches it firmly. For some rows the clone size is stated as once, few or many, or as a class when expanded; others skip it.

>TRBV19|TRBJ2-7|-|-
CASSIAASGEQYF
TGTGCCAGTAGTATAGCTGCCAGCGGGGAGCAGTACTTC
>TRBV7-9|TRBJ1-1|-|TRBD1
CASVWTGLNTEAFF
TGTGCCAGCGTCTGGACAGGGTTGAACACTGAAGCTTTCTTT
>TRBV30|TRBJ2-1|-|TRBD2
CAWSVKRGGQPNEQFF
TGTGCCTGGAGTGTAAAGCGGGGGGGCCAACCCAATGAGCAGTTCTTC
>TRBV28|TRBJ2-3|once|TRBD2
CASRTRADTQYF
TGTGCCAGCCGGACTAGGGCAGATACGCAGTATTTT
>TRBV5-1|TRBJ2-1|-|-
CASSLGDRGSYNEQFF
TGCGCCAGCAGCTTGGGTGATCGGGGCTCCTACAATGAGCAGTTCTTC
>TRBV20-1|TRBJ2-7|-|TRBD1
CSAKQGYEQYF
TGCAGTGCTAAACAGGGGTACGAGCAGTACTTC
>TRBV30|TRBJ1-2|-|-
CAWAQGPGYTF
TGTGCCTGGGCCCAGGGGCCCGGCTACACCTTC
>TRBV9|TRBJ2-5|-|-
CASSAGGGRETQYF
TGTGCCAGCAGCGCCGGAGGAGGGCGGGAGACCCAGTACTTC
>TRBV13|TRBJ2-5|once|-
CASTDRSGNFRETQYF
TGTGCCAGCACCGACAGGAGCGGAAACTTCAGGGAGACCCAGTACTTC
>TRBV5-4|TRBJ2-7|once|-
CASSLWTATYEQYF
TGTGCCAGCAGCTTATGGACAGCAACCTACGAGCAGTACTTC
>TRBV5-1|TRBJ2-3|-|TRBD1
CASSPRQGRLDTQYF
TGCGCCAGCAGCCCCCGACAGGGGCGATTGGATACGCAGTATTTT
>TRBV28|TRBJ2-2|-|TRBD1
CASTLVWDRGYLNTGELFF
TGTGCCAGCACCCTAGTCTGGGACAGGGGTTATTTAAACACCGGGGAGCTGTTTTTT
>TRBV29-1|TRBJ1-1|-|-
CSVRVTEAFF
TGCAGTGTACGGGTGACTGAAGCTTTCTTT
>TRBV7-8|TRBJ2-7|-|-
CASSLGVEQYF
TGTGCCAGCAGCTTAGGTGTAGAGCAGTACTTC
>TRBV4-3|TRBJ1-1|-|TRBD1
CASSQDGGTGRSEAFF
TGCGCCAGCAGCCAAGATGGTGGGACAGGTCGCTCTGAAGCTTTCTTT
>TRBV6-2/TRBV6-3|TRBJ2-5|-|TRBD2
CASSPVREGVETQYF
TGTGCCAGCAGTCCCGTTCGGGAGGGGGTGGAGACCCAGTACTTC
>TRBV7-9|TRBJ1-4|-|TRBD1
CASSLRGTGDEKLFF
TGTGCCAGCAGCTTAAGAGGGACAGGGGATGAAAAACTGTTTTTT
>TRBV5-4|TRBJ1-1|-|TRBD1
CASSGGRGLSTEAFF
TGTGCCAGCAGCGGGGGTAGGGGGCTTTCAACTGAAGCTTTCTTT